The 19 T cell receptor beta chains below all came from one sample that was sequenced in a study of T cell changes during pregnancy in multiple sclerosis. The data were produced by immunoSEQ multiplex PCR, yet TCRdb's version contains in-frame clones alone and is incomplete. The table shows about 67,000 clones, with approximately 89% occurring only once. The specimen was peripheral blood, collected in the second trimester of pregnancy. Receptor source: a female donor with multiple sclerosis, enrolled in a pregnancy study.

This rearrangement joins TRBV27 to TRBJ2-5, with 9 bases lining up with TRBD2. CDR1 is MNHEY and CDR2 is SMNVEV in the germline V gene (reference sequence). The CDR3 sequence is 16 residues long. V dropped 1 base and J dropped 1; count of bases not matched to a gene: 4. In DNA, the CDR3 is TGTGCCAGCAGTTTATTTCTAGCGGGGACCCAAGAGACCCAGTACTTC. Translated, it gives CASSLFLAGTQETQYF.

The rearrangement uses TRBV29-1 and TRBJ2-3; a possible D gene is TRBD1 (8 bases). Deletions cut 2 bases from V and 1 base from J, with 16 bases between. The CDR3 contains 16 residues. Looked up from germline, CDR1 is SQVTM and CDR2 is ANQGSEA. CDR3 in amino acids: CSVESQGGGGTDTQYF. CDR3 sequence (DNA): TGCAGCGTTGAATCACAGGGGGGAGGGGGCACAGATACGCAGTATTTT.

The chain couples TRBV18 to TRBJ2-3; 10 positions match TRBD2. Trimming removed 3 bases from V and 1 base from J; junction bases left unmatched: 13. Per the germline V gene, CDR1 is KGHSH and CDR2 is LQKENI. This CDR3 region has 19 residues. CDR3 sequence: CASSPRTSGMKRGTDTQYF. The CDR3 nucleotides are TGTGCCAGCTCACCCCGGACTAGCGGCATGAAAAGGGGCACAGATACGCAGTATTTT.

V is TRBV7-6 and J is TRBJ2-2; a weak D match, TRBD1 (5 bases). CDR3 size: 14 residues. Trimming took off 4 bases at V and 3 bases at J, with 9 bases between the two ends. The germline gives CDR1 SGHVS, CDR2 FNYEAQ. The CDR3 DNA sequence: TGTGCCAGCAGCTCCGACAGATACACCGGGGAGCTGTTTTTT. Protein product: CASSSDRYTGELFF.

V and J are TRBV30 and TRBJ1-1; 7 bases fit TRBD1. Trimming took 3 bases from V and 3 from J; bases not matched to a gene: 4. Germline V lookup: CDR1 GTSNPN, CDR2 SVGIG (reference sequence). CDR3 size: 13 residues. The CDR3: CAWRTGMDTEAFF. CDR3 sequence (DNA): TGTGCCTGGAGGACAGGGATGGACACTGAAGCTTTCTTT.

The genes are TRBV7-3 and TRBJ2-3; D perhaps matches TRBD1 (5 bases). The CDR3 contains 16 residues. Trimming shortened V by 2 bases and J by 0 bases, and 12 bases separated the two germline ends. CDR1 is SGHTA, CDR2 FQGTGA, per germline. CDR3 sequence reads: CASSLFTGTSTDTQYF. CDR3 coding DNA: TGTGCCAGCAGCTTATTCACAGGAACCAGCACAGATACGCAGTATTTT. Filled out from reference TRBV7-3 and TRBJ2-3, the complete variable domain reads GAGVSQTPSNKVTEKGKYVELRCDPISGHTALYWYRQSLGQGPEFLIYFQGTGAADDSGLPNDRFFAVRPEGSVSTLKIQRTERGDSAVYLCASSLFTGTSTDTQYFGPGTRLTVL.

CDR3: CASSFTPHRPRYGYTF. The CDR3 region has the DNA TGTGCCAGCAGTTTTACCCCTCACCGCCCACGGTATGGCTACACCTTC. The rearrangement uses TRBV27 and TRBJ1-2; D ambiguous. CDR3 length equals 16 residues. Trimming pared 3 bases from V and 5 bases from J, leaving 19 bases between. CDR1 is MNHEY and CDR2 is SMNVEV in the germline V gene (reference sequence).

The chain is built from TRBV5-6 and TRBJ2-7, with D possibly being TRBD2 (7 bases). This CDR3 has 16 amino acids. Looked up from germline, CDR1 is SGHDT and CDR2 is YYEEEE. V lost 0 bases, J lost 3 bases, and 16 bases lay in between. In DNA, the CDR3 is TGTGCCAGCAGCTTGGTGTCCCGGGGAGGGGGCTACGAGCAGTACTTC. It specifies CASSLVSRGGGYEQYF.

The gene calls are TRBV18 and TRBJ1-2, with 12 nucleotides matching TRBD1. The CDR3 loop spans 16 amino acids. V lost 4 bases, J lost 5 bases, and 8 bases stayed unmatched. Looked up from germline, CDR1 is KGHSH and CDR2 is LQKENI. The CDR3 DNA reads TGTGCCAGCTCACTGGTCCCGGGACAGGGGGCGTATGGCTACACCTTC. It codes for CASSLVPGQGAYGYTF.

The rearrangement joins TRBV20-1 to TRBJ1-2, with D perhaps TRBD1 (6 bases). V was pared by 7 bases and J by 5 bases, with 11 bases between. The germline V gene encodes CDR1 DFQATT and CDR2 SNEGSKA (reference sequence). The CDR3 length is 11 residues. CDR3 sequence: CSGSQGYGYTF. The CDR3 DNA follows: TGCAGTGGCTCACAGGGATATGGCTACACCTTC.

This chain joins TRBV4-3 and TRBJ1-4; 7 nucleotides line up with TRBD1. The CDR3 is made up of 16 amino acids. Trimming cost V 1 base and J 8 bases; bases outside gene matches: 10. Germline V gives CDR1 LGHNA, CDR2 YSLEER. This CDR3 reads CASSQGWRQGEEKLFF. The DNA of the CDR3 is TGCGCCAGCAGCCAAGGTTGGCGACAGGGCGAAGAAAAACTGTTTTTT.

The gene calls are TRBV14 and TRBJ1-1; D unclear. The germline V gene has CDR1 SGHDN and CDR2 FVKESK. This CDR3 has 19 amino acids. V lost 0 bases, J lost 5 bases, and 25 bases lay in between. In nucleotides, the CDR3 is TGTGCCAGCAGCCAAGATGCGGTTCTACGGCCGGTGATTGGGACTGAAGCTTTCTTT. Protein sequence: CASSQDAVLRPVIGTEAFF.

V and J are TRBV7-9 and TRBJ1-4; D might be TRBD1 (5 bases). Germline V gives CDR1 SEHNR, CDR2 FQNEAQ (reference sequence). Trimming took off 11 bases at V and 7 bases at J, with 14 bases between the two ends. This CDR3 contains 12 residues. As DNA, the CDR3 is TGTGCCGGGGGGAGAACGGGTGAAAAACTGTTTTTT. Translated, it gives CAGGRTGEKLFF.

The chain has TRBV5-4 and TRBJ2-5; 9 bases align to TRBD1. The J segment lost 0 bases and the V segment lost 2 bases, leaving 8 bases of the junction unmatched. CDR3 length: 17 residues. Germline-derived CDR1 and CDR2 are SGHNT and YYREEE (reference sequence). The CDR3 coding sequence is TGTGCCAGCAGCTTCAGTTCCGGGACAGGGTACCAAGAGACCCAGTACTTC. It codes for CASSFSSGTGYQETQYF. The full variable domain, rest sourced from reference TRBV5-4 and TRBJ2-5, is ETGVTQSPTHLIKTRGQQVTLRCSSQSGHNTVSWYQQALGQGPQFIFQYYREEENGRGNFPPRFSGLQFPNYSSELNVNALELDDSALYLCASSFSSGTGYQETQYFGPGTRLLVL.

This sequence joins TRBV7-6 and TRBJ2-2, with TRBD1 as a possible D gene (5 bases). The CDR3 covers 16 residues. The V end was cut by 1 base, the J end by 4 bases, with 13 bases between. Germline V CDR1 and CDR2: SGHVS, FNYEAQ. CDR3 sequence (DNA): TGTGCCAGCAGCTTAGAACAGGTTCTGTTCACCGGGGAGCTGTTTTTT. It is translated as CASSLEQVLFTGELFF. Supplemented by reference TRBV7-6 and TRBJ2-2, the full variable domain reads GAGVSQSPRYKVTKRGQDVALRCDPISGHVSLYWYRQALGQGPEFLTYFNYEAQQDKSGLPNDRFSAERPEGSISTLTIQRTEQRDSAMYRCASSLEQVLFTGELFFGEGSRLTVL.

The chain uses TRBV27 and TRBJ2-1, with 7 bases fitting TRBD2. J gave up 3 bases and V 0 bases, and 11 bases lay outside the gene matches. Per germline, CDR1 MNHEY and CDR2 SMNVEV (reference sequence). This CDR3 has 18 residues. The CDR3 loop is CASSLSPLRERGYNEQFF. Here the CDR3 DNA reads TGTGCCAGCAGTTTATCACCCCTGAGGGAGCGGGGCTACAATGAGCAGTTCTTC.

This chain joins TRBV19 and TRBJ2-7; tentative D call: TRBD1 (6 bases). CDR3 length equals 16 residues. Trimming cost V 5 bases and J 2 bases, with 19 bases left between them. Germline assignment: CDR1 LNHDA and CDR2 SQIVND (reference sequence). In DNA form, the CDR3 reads TGTGCCAGTAGTGAAACCGGGACACGGTACCCCTACGAGCAGTACTTC. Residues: CASSETGTRYPYEQYF.

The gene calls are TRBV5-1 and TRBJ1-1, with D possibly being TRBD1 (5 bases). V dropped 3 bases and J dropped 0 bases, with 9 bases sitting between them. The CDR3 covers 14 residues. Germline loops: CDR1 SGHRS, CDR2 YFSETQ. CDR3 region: CASSWTTMNTEAFF. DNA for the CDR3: TGCGCCAGCAGCTGGACAACTATGAACACTGAAGCTTTCTTT.

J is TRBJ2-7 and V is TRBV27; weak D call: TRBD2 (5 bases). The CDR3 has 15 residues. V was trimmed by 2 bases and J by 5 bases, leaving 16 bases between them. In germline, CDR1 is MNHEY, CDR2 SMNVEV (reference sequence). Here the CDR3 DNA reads TGTGCCAGCAGTTTAAAGGTTCAGGAGGTTGACGAGCAGTACTTC. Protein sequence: CASSLKVQEVDEQYF.